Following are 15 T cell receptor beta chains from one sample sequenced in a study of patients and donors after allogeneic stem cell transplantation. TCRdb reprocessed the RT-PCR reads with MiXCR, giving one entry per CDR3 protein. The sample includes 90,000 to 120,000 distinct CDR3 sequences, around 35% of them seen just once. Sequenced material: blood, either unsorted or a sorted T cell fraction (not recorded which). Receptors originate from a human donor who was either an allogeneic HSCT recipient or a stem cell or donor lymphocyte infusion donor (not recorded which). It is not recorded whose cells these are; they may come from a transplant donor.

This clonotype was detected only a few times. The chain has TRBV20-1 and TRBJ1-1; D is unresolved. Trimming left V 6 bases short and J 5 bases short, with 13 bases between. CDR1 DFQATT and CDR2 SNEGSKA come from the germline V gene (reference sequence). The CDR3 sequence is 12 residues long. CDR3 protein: CSAGGGSTEAFF. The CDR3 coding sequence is TGCAGTGCGGGCGGAGGGTCGACTGAAGCTTTCTTT.

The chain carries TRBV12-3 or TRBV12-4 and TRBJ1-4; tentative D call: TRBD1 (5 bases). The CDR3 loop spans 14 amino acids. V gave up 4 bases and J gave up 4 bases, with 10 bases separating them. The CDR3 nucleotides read TGTGCCAGCAGTTCTACAGGAGATAATGAAAAACTGTTTTTT. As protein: CASSSTGDNEKLFF.

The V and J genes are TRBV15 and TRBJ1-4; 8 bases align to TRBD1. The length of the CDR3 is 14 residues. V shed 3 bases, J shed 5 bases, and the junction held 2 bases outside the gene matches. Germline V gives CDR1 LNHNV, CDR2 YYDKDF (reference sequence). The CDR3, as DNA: TGTGCCACCAGCAGGGACAGGGTGAATGAAAAACTGTTTTTT. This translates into CATSRDRVNEKLFF.

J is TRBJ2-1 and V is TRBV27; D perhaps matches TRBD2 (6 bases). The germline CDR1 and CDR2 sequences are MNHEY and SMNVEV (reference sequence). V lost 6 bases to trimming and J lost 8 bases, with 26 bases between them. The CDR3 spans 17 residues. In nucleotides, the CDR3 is TGTGCCAGCAGATTAAAGTTCGGGAGAGGGGAACCATATGAGCAGTTCTTC. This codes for CASRLKFGRGEPYEQFF.

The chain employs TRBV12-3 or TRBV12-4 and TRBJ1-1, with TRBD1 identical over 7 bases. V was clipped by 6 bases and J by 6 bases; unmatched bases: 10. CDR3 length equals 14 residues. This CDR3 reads CASSQQGKIPEAFF. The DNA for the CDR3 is TGTGCCAGCAGCCAACAGGGGAAGATCCCTGAAGCTTTCTTT.

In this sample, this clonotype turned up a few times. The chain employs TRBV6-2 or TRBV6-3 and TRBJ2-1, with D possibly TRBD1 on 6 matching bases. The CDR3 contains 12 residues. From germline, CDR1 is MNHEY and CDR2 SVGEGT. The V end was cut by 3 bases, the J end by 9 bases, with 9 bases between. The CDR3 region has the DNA TGTGCCAGCAGTTATTTAGGGGGTGAGCAGTTCTTC. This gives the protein CASSYLGGEQFF.

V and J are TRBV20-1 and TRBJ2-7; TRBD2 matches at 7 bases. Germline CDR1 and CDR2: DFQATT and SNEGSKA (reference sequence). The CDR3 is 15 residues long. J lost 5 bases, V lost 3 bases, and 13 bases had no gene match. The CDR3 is CSASVSGILGHEQYF. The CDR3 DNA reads TGCAGTGCTAGTGTGAGCGGGATCCTGGGGCACGAGCAGTACTTC.

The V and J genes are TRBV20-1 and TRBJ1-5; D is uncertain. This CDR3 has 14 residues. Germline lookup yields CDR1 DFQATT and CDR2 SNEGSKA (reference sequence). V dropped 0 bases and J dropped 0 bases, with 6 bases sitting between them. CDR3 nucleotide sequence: TGCAGTGCTAGAGATCACGTTAGCAATCAGCCCCAGCATTTT. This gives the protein CSARDHVSNQPQHF.

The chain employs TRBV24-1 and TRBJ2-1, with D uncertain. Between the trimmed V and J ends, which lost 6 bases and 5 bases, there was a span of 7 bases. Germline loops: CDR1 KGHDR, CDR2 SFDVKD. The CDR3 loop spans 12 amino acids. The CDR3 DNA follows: TGTGCCACCAGTTCAGTTAACAATGAGCAGTTCTTC. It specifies CATSSVNNEQFF.

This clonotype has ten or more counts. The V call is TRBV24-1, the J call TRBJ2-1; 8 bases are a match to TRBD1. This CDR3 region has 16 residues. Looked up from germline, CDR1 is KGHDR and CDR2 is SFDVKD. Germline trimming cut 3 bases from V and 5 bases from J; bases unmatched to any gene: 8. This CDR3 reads CATSDPRTGRHNEQFF. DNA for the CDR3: TGTGCCACCAGTGATCCCCGGACAGGGAGGCACAATGAGCAGTTCTTC.

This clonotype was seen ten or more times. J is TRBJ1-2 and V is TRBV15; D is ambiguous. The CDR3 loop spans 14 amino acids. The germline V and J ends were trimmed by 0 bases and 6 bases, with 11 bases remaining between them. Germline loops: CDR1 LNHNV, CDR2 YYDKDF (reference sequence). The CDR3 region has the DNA TGTGCCACCAGCAGAGAAGGCACAATCGATGGCTACACCTTC. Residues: CATSREGTIDGYTF.

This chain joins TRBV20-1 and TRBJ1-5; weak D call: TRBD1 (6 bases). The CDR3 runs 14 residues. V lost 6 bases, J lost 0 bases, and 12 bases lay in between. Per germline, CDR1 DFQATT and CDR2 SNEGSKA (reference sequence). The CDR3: CSARTDYSNQPQHF. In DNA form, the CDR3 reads TGCAGTGCGCGGACAGACTATAGCAATCAGCCCCAGCATTTT.

The CDR3, as DNA: TGCAGTGCCACCGCCTCAGGGGGAAGTTATGGCTACACCTTC. Translating gives CSATASGGSYGYTF. The chain links TRBV20-1 to TRBJ1-2; 7 bases are shared with TRBD1. The length of the CDR3 is 14 residues. With V trimmed by 6 bases and J by 5 bases, 12 bases remained unmatched. Germline-derived CDR1 and CDR2 are DFQATT and SNEGSKA (reference sequence).

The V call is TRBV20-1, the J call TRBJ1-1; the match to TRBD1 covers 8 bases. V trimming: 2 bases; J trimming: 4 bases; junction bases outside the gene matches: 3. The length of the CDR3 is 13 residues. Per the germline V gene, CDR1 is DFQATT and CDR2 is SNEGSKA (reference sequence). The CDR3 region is CSARQDRVTEAFF. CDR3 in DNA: TGCAGTGCTAGACAGGACAGGGTCACTGAAGCTTTCTTT.

CDR3: CSVEGSGRETQYF. CDR3 nucleotide sequence: TGCAGCGTTGAAGGTAGCGGGAGGGAGACCCAGTACTTC. The genes are TRBV29-1 and TRBJ2-5, with 10 bases that match TRBD2. Germline V lookup: CDR1 SQVTM, CDR2 ANQGSEA. After removal of 1 base from V and 5 bases from J, the junction contained 1 base not matched to a gene. This CDR3 has 13 amino acids.